The present entry profiles one T cell receptor beta chain with its context. Antigen specificity is unknown. The PCR was carried out with 60 Vbeta primers and 13 Jbeta primers. Measured with immunoSEQ multiplex PCR; TCRdb has only the in-frame clones, and not every one. Recorded for this sample: 75,000 to 85,000 clones. The source of the sample is a study of cytomegalovirus exposure and HLA in healthy donors. Findings and caveats of the study: Excluded were some V segments that proved indistinguishable, including TRBV6-2 and TRBV6-3. In an earlier analysis, in 620 or so donors, most V segments appeared productive either ~87% or ~30% of the time. A link between a missense DCLRE1C variant and TCR beta V- and J-gene trimming emerged from a later analysis.

Nominally healthy donors provided the samples, though records likely missed some immune exposures. Germline trimming cut 4 bases from V and 7 bases from J; bases unmatched to any gene: 9. The germline V gene encodes CDR1 LGHNT and CDR2 FRNRAP. The CDR3 loop spans 15 amino acids. Source material: PBMCs. The J gene is TRBJ2-1, the V gene TRBV12-5; 8 bases map to TRBD1. This TCR derives from a middle-aged man in good health and CMV-seronegative. CDR3 sequence reads: CASGSGQGTRNEQFF. The CDR3 DNA reads TGTGCTAGTGGTTCCGGACAGGGAACTCGGAATGAGCAGTTCTTC.